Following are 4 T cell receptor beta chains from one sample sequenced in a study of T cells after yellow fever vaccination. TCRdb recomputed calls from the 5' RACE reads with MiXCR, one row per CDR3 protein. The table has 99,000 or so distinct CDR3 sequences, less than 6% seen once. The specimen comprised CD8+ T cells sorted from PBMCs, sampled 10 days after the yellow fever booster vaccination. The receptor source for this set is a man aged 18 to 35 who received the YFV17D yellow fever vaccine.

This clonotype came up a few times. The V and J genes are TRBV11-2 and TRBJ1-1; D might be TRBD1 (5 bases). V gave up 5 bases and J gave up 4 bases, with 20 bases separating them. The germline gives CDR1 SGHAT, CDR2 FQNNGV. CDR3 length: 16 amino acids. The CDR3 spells CASSPRWQGAGTEAFF. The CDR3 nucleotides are TGTGCCAGCAGCCCACGGTGGCAGGGCGCCGGCACTGAAGCTTTCTTT.

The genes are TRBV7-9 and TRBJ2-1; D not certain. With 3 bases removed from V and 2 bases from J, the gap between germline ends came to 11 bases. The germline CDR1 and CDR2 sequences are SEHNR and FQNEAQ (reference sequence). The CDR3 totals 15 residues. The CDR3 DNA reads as TGTGCCAGCAGCTTTGGGGAAGCACCCTACAATGAGCAGTTCTTC. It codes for CASSFGEAPYNEQFF. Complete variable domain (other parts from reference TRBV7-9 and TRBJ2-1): DTGVSQNPRHKITKRGQNVTFRCDPISEHNRLYWYRQTLGQGPEFLTYFQNEAQLEKSRLLSDRFSAERPKGSFSTLEIQRTEQGDSAMYLCASSFGEAPYNEQFFGPGTRLTVL.

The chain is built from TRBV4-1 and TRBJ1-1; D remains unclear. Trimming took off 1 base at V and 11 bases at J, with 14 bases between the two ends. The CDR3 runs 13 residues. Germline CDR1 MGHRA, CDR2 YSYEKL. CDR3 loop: CASSQVQSGHAFF. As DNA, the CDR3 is TGCGCCAGCAGCCAAGTTCAGTCCGGCCATGCTTTCTTT.

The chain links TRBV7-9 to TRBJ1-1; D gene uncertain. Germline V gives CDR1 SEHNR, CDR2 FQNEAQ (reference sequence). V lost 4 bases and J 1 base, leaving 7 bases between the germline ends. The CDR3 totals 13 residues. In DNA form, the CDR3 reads TGTGCCAGCAGCTACGTCACGAACACTGAAGCTTTCTTT. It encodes CASSYVTNTEAFF.